Listed below are T cell receptor beta chains from one sample, sequenced in a study of beta chain features in type 1 diabetes. Assay: immunoSEQ multiplex PCR; the TCRdb copy retains only in-frame clones and omits some. Altogether 250,000 to 300,000 clones are present, around 7.8% being singletons, with the ten largest covering more than 1%. Sequenced: central memory CD4+ T cells from blood. The receptor set was obtained from a woman under 30 in good health. Both conserved end residues are part of each CDR3. Each record gives: J gene, V gene, D gene, clone size, CDR3 DNA, CDR3 protein. The D gene is left open where the match is weak. Clone size is given for some rows only: seen once, a few or many times, or a class if the clone is expanded.

TRBJ2-1	TRBV11-3	TRBD2	few	TGTGCCAGCAGCTTTCTTACTAGCGGGAGGAATGAGCAGTTCTTC	CASSFLTSGRNEQFF
TRBJ2-3	TRBV5-4	.	few	TGTGCCAGCAGCGTGCCGGATAGGGGAGGCGTAGCAGATACGCAGTATTTT	CASSVPDRGGVADTQYF
TRBJ2-1	TRBV6-5	.	.	TGTGCCAGCAGTTCCTCCGGGACCCGGACGTGGGAGCAGTTCTTC	CASSSSGTRTWEQFF
TRBJ2-2	TRBV4-1	.	.	TGCGCCAGCAGGCGGACGTGGAACACCGGGGAGCTGTTTTTT	CASRRTWNTGELFF
TRBJ2-1	TRBV5-1	TRBD1	few	TGCGCCAGCAGCCACTGGGACAGGGATGGCAATGAGCAGTTCTTC	CASSHWDRDGNEQFF
TRBJ1-2	TRBV4-3	.	.	TGCGCCAGCAGCCAAGACGGGGCAGGGCGAGGACGGTACACCTTC	CASSQDGAGRGRYTF
TRBJ2-7	TRBV5-1	TRBD2	.	TGCGCCAGCAGCTCTACTAGCGCTTCCTACGAGCAGTACTTC	CASSSTSASYEQYF
TRBJ1-1	TRBV7-6	.	few	TGTGCCAGCAGCTCAGACAGTAACACTGAAGCTTTCTTT	CASSSDSNTEAFF
TRBJ2-3	TRBV11-3	TRBD2	.	TGTGCCAGCAGCTTGGGCCTAGCGGGCACGCAGTATTTT	CASSLGLAGTQYF
TRBJ2-1	TRBV7-2	TRBD1	few	TGTGCCAGCAGCTCGGGACAGAAATACAATGAGCAGTTCTTC	CASSSGQKYNEQFF
TRBJ2-6	TRBV4-2	.	.	TGTGCCAGCAGCCAAGCCCGCTCTGGGGCCAACGTCCTGACTTTC	CASSQARSGANVLTF
TRBJ1-2	TRBV6-5	TRBD1	.	TGTGCCAGCAGAGCTGACAGGGGGGGATACTATGGCTACACCTTC	CASRADRGGYYGYTF
TRBJ1-1	TRBV4-2	.	.	TGTGCCAGCAGCCAAGCGACAGGCGGGAACACTGAAGCTTTCTTT	CASSQATGGNTEAFF
TRBJ1-5	TRBV19	.	many	TGTGCCAGTAGCCCCTCCGGAGGGTATAGCAATCAGCCCCAGCATTTT	CASSPSGGYSNQPQHF
TRBJ2-1	TRBV5-6	.	medium-sized	TGTGCCAGCAGCCGTCAGTGGTACAATGAGCAGTTCTTC	CASSRQWYNEQFF
TRBJ1-2	TRBV7-9	.	few	TGTGCCAGCAGCCAAGTGGACAACTATGGCTACACCTTC	CASSQVDNYGYTF
TRBJ2-6	TRBV18	.	.	TGTGCCAGCTCACCCCCGGGTTTCTCTGGGGCCAACGTCCTGACTTTC	CASSPPGFSGANVLTF
TRBJ1-2	TRBV5-6	.	many	TGTGCCAGCAGCCTCGGGGCTAACTATGGCTACACCTTC	CASSLGANYGYTF
TRBJ1-1	TRBV7-9	.	.	TGTGCCAGCAGCTTATCGGGAACAGTGAACACTGAAGCTTTCTTT	CASSLSGTVNTEAFF
TRBJ2-1	TRBV7-2	.	few	TGTGCCAGCAGCCAAAACGGACGGCCTGCGTTCTTC	CASSQNGRPAFF
TRBJ2-1	TRBV27	TRBD2	few	TGTGCCAGCAGATCCCCCTCTGCGGGAGGGTTAGGCAATGAGCAGTTCTTC	CASRSPSAGGLGNEQFF
TRBJ2-2	TRBV4-3	.	few	TGCGCCAGCAGCCAAGAGAGGGACGGATTGAACACCGGGGAGCTGTTTTTT	CASSQERDGLNTGELFF
TRBJ2-5	TRBV7-9	TRBD1	.	TGTGCCAGCAGCTCAACAAACAGGGGCGAGACCCAGTACTTC	CASSSTNRGETQYF
TRBJ2-1	TRBV29-1	.	few	TGCAGCGTTGAAGGGGGTAGGACCTACAATGAGCAGTTCTTC	CSVEGGRTYNEQFF
TRBJ1-2	TRBV28	TRBD1	few	TGTGCCAGCAGTTTCCGGGACAGAGTCGGTTTCTGCACCTTC	CASSFRDRVGFCTF
TRBJ1-2	TRBV29-1	.	.	TGCAGCGTTAGGGTAGATCATGGCTACACCTTC	CSVRVDHGYTF
TRBJ2-7	TRBV18	.	many	TGTGCCAGCTCACCGGCAAAATACGAGCAGTACTTC	CASSPAKYEQYF